The source of this T cell receptor (beta chain) is a study of cytomegalovirus exposure and HLA in healthy donors. PCR employed 60 Vbeta and 13 Jbeta primers. Using immunoSEQ multiplex PCR, the repertoire was profiled, and TCRdb retains in-frame clones only, with some absent. The sample yields roughly 84,000 clones, around 79% seen once. Findings of the study overall: TCR beta sequences reportedly predicted most subjects' HLA-A and HLA-B alleles accurately. When analyzed later, the rates of TCR association showed variation by HLA locus, with DRB1 the most and HLA-C the fewest.

The table lists this clone with a few counts. Its antigen is currently unknown. The sequence was collected from a human donor in good health. Sequenced sample: PBMCs.

As DNA, the CDR3 is TGTGCCAGCAGCTTCAACTCGGGAAACACCATATATTTT. This sequence encodes CASSFNSGNTIYF. V usage is TRBV7-2 and J usage is TRBJ1-3; D call uncertain. This CDR3 is built from 13 residues. V was trimmed by 3 bases and J by 4 bases, leaving 7 bases between them. Looked up from germline, CDR1 is SGHTA and CDR2 is FQGNSA. The entire variable domain, with the rest obtained from reference TRBV7-2 and TRBJ1-3, is as follows: GAGVSQSPSNKVTEKGKDVELRCDPISGHTALYWYRQSLGQGLEFLIYFQGNSAPDKSGLPSDRFSAERTGGSVSTLTIQRTQQEDSAVYLCASSFNSGNTIYFGEGSWLTVV.